This entry lists 29 T cell receptor beta chains sequenced from one sample in a study of PD-1 blockade in mismatch repair-deficient tumors. Profiling relied on immunoSEQ multiplex PCR, and the TCRdb table lists in-frame clones only, not all of them. Of 56,000 or so clones in the sample, over 70% were seen once. The sequences come from peripheral blood, collected 20 weeks after starting pembrolizumab. These receptors originate from an adult with mismatch repair-deficient cancer.

To note about this clone: A junction boundary mismatches the germline segment, possibly from a read error. Here the CDR3 DNA reads TGTGCCAGCGGAGCCAGCTCAGTCGCCTTC. Translated: CASGASSVAF. The chain recombines TRBV6-5 with TRBJ1-2; D remains ambiguous. Per germline, CDR1 MNHEY and CDR2 SVGAGI. CDR3 length: 10 amino acids.

The chain combines TRBV7-3 with TRBJ1-1; 10 positions agree with TRBD1. J lost 5 bases, V lost 6 bases, and 6 bases had no gene match. Germline V lookup: CDR1 SGHTA, CDR2 FQGTGA. The CDR3 contains 14 residues. The CDR3 loop reads CASSFGQGETEAFF. CDR3 DNA sequence: TGTGCCAGCAGTTTTGGACAGGGGGAAACTGAAGCTTTCTTT. Filled out from reference TRBV7-3 and TRBJ1-1, the complete variable domain reads GAGVSQTPSNKVTEKGKYVELRCDPISGHTALYWYRQSLGQGPEFLIYFQGTGAADDSGLPNDRFFAVRPEGSVSTLKIQRTERGDSAVYLCASSFGQGETEAFFGQGTRLTVV.

The CDR3, as DNA: TGCGCCAGCAGCTTGGAGGGGGGCGGGACCGTTAGCTCCTACGAGCAGTACTTC. The encoded protein is CASSLEGGGTVSSYEQYF. This chain connects TRBV5-1 to TRBJ2-7; D tentatively fits TRBD1 or TRBD2 (6 bases each). The CDR3 is 18 amino acids. Germline V gene sequence: CDR1 SGHRS, CDR2 YFSETQ. V lost 0 bases, J lost 0 bases, and 19 bases lay in between.

The chain couples TRBV18 to TRBJ2-7; D unresolved. CDR3 length equals 13 residues. V was pared by 1 base and J by 0 bases, with 4 bases between. Germline CDR1 KGHSH, CDR2 LQKENI. The CDR3 DNA is TGTGCCAGCTCACCACGGGGCTCCTACGAGCAGTACTTC. This encodes CASSPRGSYEQYF.

The CDR3 here is CASSLPRQIAGGEDGHTDTQYF. The CDR3 coding sequence is TGTGCCAGCAGCCTCCCCCGTCAGATAGCGGGAGGGGAGGACGGACACACAGATACGCAGTATTTT. This chain joins TRBV9 and TRBJ2-3; 11 bases agree with TRBD2. V was clipped by 4 bases and J by 2 bases; unmatched bases: 24. The CDR3 runs to 22 residues. Per the germline V gene, CDR1 is SGDLS and CDR2 is YYNGEE.

The V call is TRBV11-1, the J call TRBJ2-1; 7 bases align to TRBD1. CDR3 length equals 14 residues. The germline V gene encodes CDR1 SGHAT and CDR2 FQDESV (reference sequence). V trimming: 5 bases; J trimming: 7 bases; junction bases outside the gene matches: 8. Written as DNA, the CDR3 is TGTGCCAGCAGCGAGAGACAGGGTGGGAATGAGCAGTTCTTC. Amino acids: CASSERQGGNEQFF. Using reference TRBV11-1 and TRBJ2-1 for the parts outside the CDR3, the full variable domain is EAEVAQSPRYKITEKSQAVAFWCDPISGHATLYWYRQILGQGPELLVQFQDESVVDDSQLPKDRFSAERLKGVDSTLKIQPAELGDSAMYLCASSERQGGNEQFFGPGTRLTVL.

V usage is TRBV7-9 and J usage is TRBJ2-5, with 7 bases fitting TRBD1. Germline V lookup: CDR1 SEHNR, CDR2 FQNEAQ (reference sequence). The CDR3 has 14 amino acids. Losses at the gene ends were 4 bases for V and 2 bases for J; bases not matched to a gene: 4. CDR3 in amino acids: CASSSGTEQETQYF. The CDR3 DNA follows: TGTGCCAGCAGCTCCGGGACAGAACAAGAGACCCAGTACTTC.

CDR3 protein: CASSTSDRAKGYTF. In DNA form, the CDR3 reads TGTGCCAGCAGCACGTCTGACAGGGCAAAGGGCTACACCTTC. V is TRBV6-6 and J is TRBJ1-2, with 7 nucleotides matching TRBD1. The CDR3 extends over 14 amino acids. In germline, CDR1 is MNHNY, CDR2 SVGAGI (reference sequence). J lost 8 bases, V lost 6 bases, and 12 bases had no gene match.

This clone was recorded only once. The rearrangement links TRBV5-1 to TRBJ1-4; 9 bases agree with TRBD1. CDR1 and CDR2 from the germline V gene are SGHRS and YFSETQ. There are 16 residues in the CDR3. The V segment lost 4 bases and the J segment 5 bases; nucleotides outside the gene matches: 9. In nucleotides, the CDR3 is TGCGCCAGCAGCCCGAACAGACAGGGGGGGAATGAAAAACTGTTTTTT. This codes for CASSPNRQGGNEKLFF.

The chain is built from TRBV6-5 and TRBJ2-3; TRBD1 agrees at 7 bases. Germline assignment: CDR1 MNHEY and CDR2 SVGAGI. J lost 1 base, V lost 6 bases, and 7 bases had no gene match. The CDR3 is 15 residues long. CDR3 DNA sequence: TGTGCCAGCAGATCCTCCGGGACAGGCACAGATACGCAGTATTTT. As protein: CASRSSGTGTDTQYF.

This clone has just a few counts. The chain uses TRBV5-1 and TRBJ2-2, with D tentatively TRBD1 or TRBD2 (5 bases each). Trimming removed 5 bases at V and 7 bases at J, with 15 bases between. The length of the CDR3 is 14 residues. Germline assignment: CDR1 SGHRS and CDR2 YFSETQ. Written as DNA, the CDR3 is TGCGCCAGCAGGGGGACGCCTTGGGACGGGGAGCTGTTTTTT. Translation gives CASRGTPWDGELFF.

In this sample, this clone turned up a few times. The chain is built from TRBV19 and TRBJ2-6; D possibly corresponds to TRBD1 (6 bases). Germline V gene lookup returns CDR1 LNHDA and CDR2 SQIVND (reference sequence). The CDR3 has 18 residues. Trimming took 2 bases from V and 0 from J, leaving 14 bases between them. CDR3 in DNA: TGTGCCAGTAGTATACCAGGGGTTATCTCCTCTGGGGCCAACGTCCTGACTTTC. It specifies CASSIPGVISSGANVLTF.

The rearrangement links TRBV5-4 to TRBJ2-5; D is perhaps TRBD1 (6 bases). The germline gives CDR1 SGHNT, CDR2 YYREEE (reference sequence). With 0 bases removed from V and 1 base from J, the gap between germline ends came to 7 bases. The CDR3 is made up of 14 amino acids. In nucleotides, the CDR3 is TGTGCCAGCAGCTTGGCCAGGGGCCAAGAGACCCAGTACTTC. Amino acid sequence: CASSLARGQETQYF.

This clone has just one count. CDR3 DNA: TGTGCCAGCAGCTTTCCGGGCCCTTCGAACTCAGATACGCAGTATTTT. Protein sequence: CASSFPGPSNSDTQYF. The genes are TRBV13 and TRBJ2-3; D uncertain. The CDR3 sequence is 16 residues long. V was shortened by 3 bases and J by 4 bases, with 17 bases between the two germline ends. CDR1 is PRHDT, CDR2 FYEKMQ, per germline (reference sequence).

The rearrangement uses TRBV5-4 and TRBJ2-5; 11 positions agree with TRBD1. The CDR3 is made up of 15 amino acids. Unmatched junction bases numbered 5, after V lost 4 bases and J lost 3 bases. CDR1 is SGHNT and CDR2 is YYREEE in the germline V gene (reference sequence). CDR3 nucleotide sequence: TGTGCCAGCAGCCCCGGGACAGGGGGGAAAGAGACCCAGTACTTC. Its translation: CASSPGTGGKETQYF.

This clone has a single count. This chain joins TRBV15 and TRBJ1-1; the match to TRBD1 covers 8 bases. The germline V gene has CDR1 LNHNV and CDR2 YYDKDF (reference sequence). The CDR3 has 14 residues. Germline trimming cut 1 base from V and 8 bases from J; bases unmatched to any gene: 6. The CDR3 region has the DNA TGTGCCACCAGCAGAGTGGACAGGGAGGGAGAAGCTTTCTTT. Amino acids: CATSRVDREGEAFF.

This clone was seen more than once but under ten times. V is TRBV9 and J is TRBJ2-2; tentative D call: TRBD2 (5 bases). The CDR3 consists of 16 residues. CDR1 and CDR2 from the germline V gene are SGDLS and YYNGEE. V lost 0 bases and J 1 base, leaving 10 bases between the germline ends. CDR3 loop: CASSVATRGNTGELFF. CDR3 nucleotide sequence: TGTGCCAGCAGCGTAGCTACTAGAGGGAACACCGGGGAGCTGTTTTTT. Filled out from reference TRBV9 and TRBJ2-2, the complete variable domain reads DSGVTQTPKHLITATGQRVTLRCSPRSGDLSVYWYQQSLDQGLQFLIQYYNGEERAKGNILERFSAQQFPDLHSELNLSSLELGDSALYFCASSVATRGNTGELFFGEGSRLTVL.

This clone was recorded once. The chain links TRBV30 to TRBJ2-5; no reliable D call. The germline V and J ends were trimmed by 5 bases and 1 base, with 14 bases remaining between them. The CDR3 covers 14 residues. Germline values: CDR1 GTSNPN, CDR2 SVGIG (reference sequence). The CDR3 here is CAWGVGSTQETQYF. For the CDR3, the DNA is TGTGCCTGGGGGGTCGGTAGCACCCAAGAGACCCAGTACTTC.

The chain combines TRBV9 with TRBJ1-5; D ambiguous. The CDR3 is 14 amino acids. V was clipped by 3 bases and J by 3 bases, with 10 bases between them. Germline loops: CDR1 SGDLS, CDR2 YYNGEE. CDR3 sequence (DNA): TGTGCCAGCAGCGGAGGAGGCTTCAATCAGCCCCAGCATTTT. Translating gives CASSGGGFNQPQHF.

This clone was seen only once. This chain joins TRBV12-5 and TRBJ2-3, with TRBD1 matching 7 bases. The CDR3 covers 17 residues. Germline V gene data show CDR1 as LGHNT and CDR2 as FRNRAP. After removal of 0 bases from V and 6 bases from J, the junction contained 12 bases not matched to a gene. The CDR3 protein is CASGLVAGTDIRDTQYF. CDR3 bases: TGTGCTAGTGGTTTGGTCGCCGGGACAGATATCCGCGATACGCAGTATTTT.

The CDR3 coding sequence is TGTGCCAGCAGTGAAGCGGGTGTTGGGGCCAACGTCCTGACTTTC. This translates into CASSEAGVGANVLTF. The chain joins TRBV2 to TRBJ2-6; D is unclear. The CDR3 has 15 residues. CDR1 SNHLY and CDR2 FYNNEI come from the germline V gene. V gave up 0 bases and J gave up 3 bases, with 6 bases separating them.

The gene calls are TRBV19 and TRBJ1-2; TRBD1 matches at 9 bases. This CDR3 contains 16 residues. The junction had 15 bases not matched to a gene; V was cut back by 6 bases and J by 7 bases. Germline values: CDR1 LNHDA, CDR2 SQIVND (reference sequence). The CDR3: CASSEPGGQGSFGYTF. For the CDR3, the DNA is TGTGCCAGTAGCGAACCCGGTGGACAGGGGTCGTTTGGCTACACCTTC.

V gene TRBV6-5 combines with J gene TRBJ2-7, with TRBD1 as a possible D gene (5 bases). CDR3 size: 13 residues. CDR1 is MNHEY and CDR2 is SVGAGI in the germline V gene. V was clipped by 2 bases and J by 2 bases, with 7 bases between them. CDR3 loop: CASSYGATYEQYF. In DNA, the CDR3 is TGTGCCAGCAGTTACGGGGCTACCTACGAGCAGTACTTC.

V and J are TRBV25-1 and TRBJ2-7; 7 positions agree with TRBD1. V dropped 3 bases and J dropped 0; count of bases not matched to a gene: 2. The CDR3 contains 14 residues. From germline, CDR1 is MGHDK and CDR2 SYGVNS. The CDR3 protein is CASSEGQFSYEQYF. DNA of the CDR3: TGTGCCAGCAGTGAGGGACAGTTCTCCTACGAGCAGTACTTC.

J is TRBJ1-2 and V is TRBV29-1, with 7 positions matching TRBD1. The CDR3 length is 15 residues. The trim removed 3 bases at V and 7 bases at J, leaving 14 bases unmatched. Germline CDR1 is SQVTM and CDR2 is ANQGSEA. The CDR3 nucleotides read TGCAGCGTTGAGCGAGGATCCGACAGGGCGGCTGGCTACACCTTC. Translated: CSVERGSDRAAGYTF.

This clone appeared a few times. The V gene is TRBV27, the J gene TRBJ1-2; D unclear. The germline V gene encodes CDR1 MNHEY and CDR2 SMNVEV (reference sequence). The CDR3 is 13 residues long. V was cut by 6 bases and J by 8 bases, with 16 bases left in between. This CDR3 is CASSGRTSGGYTF. The CDR3 coding sequence is TGTGCCAGCAGCGGGCGTACTAGTGGCGGCTACACCTTC.

This chain joins TRBV7-9 and TRBJ2-5; D is undetermined. Trimming took off 2 bases at V and 2 bases at J, with 0 bases between the two ends. The germline CDR1 and CDR2 sequences are SEHNR and FQNEAQ (reference sequence). The CDR3 is made up of 11 amino acids. As DNA, the CDR3 is TGTGCCAGCAGCTTACAAGAGACCCAGTACTTC. It yields the protein CASSLQETQYF.

J is TRBJ2-2 and V is TRBV4-2; 9 bases map to TRBD2. V dropped 4 bases and J dropped 7; count of bases not matched to a gene: 16. This CDR3 has 18 amino acids. Germline CDR1 LGHNA, CDR2 YNFKEQ. Here the CDR3 DNA reads TGTGCCAGCAGCCCCGGGTTAGCGGGAGCTCATTATGGCGGGGAGCTGTTTTTT. The encoded protein is CASSPGLAGAHYGGELFF.

DNA for the CDR3: TGCGCCAGCAGCCAATCCGATACAGGACGGACTGAAGCTTTCTTT. The encoded protein is CASSQSDTGRTEAFF. The chain combines TRBV4-1 with TRBJ1-1; TRBD1 might be the D (5 bases). V dropped 2 bases and J dropped 5 bases, with 15 bases sitting between them. Germline CDR1 is MGHRA and CDR2 is YSYEKL. The CDR3 totals 15 residues.